Presented here are 17 T cell receptor beta chains from one specimen sequenced in a study of PD-L1 blockade in urothelial cancer. Profiled with immunoSEQ multiplex PCR; TCRdb holds only in-frame clones, not every one. This repertoire shows about 100,000 clones, about 90% found once; its top ten account for 0.85% to 1%. The sample consisted of PBMCs, taken around atezolizumab (anti-PD-L1) treatment. These receptors were obtained from a woman over 75 with urothelial cancer.

V and J are TRBV29-1 and TRBJ2-2, with TRBD2 as a possible D gene (5 bases). V gave up 6 bases and J gave up 0 bases, with 14 bases separating them. The CDR3 sequence is 15 residues long. Germline CDR1 is SQVTM and CDR2 is ANQGSEA. In DNA form, the CDR3 reads TGCAGCGTGAGGGCGGCAGGATCGAACACCGGGGAGCTGTTTTTT. This codes for CSVRAAGSNTGELFF.

This chain connects TRBV10-3 to TRBJ2-2, with TRBD2 identical over 11 bases. The CDR3 sequence is 15 residues long. J lost 5 bases, V lost 10 bases, and 9 bases had no gene match. CDR1 and CDR2 (germline): ENHRY, SYGVKD. CDR3 loop: CATFPGLAETGELFF. CDR3 sequence (DNA): TGTGCCACGTTCCCGGGACTAGCGGAAACCGGGGAGCTGTTTTTT.

This clone showed up just once. V usage is TRBV7-2 and J usage is TRBJ1-2; D uncertain. CDR3 size: 14 residues. V lost 0 bases, J lost 2 bases, and 7 bases lay in between. CDR1 and CDR2 from the germline V gene are SGHTA and FQGNSA. This CDR3 is CASSLAGGNYGYTF. The CDR3 bases are TGTGCCAGCAGCTTAGCAGGCGGGAACTATGGCTACACCTTC.

This chain joins TRBV19 and TRBJ1-1, with D possibly matching TRBD1 (6 bases). The CDR3 is 14 amino acids. Germline CDR1 and CDR2: LNHDA and SQIVND (reference sequence). The V end was cut by 4 bases, the J end by 4 bases, with 13 bases between. This CDR3 reads CASSKTGTTTEAFF. CDR3 DNA: TGTGCCAGTAGTAAGACAGGCACAACCACTGAAGCTTTCTTT.

This chain joins TRBV18 and TRBJ2-3, with 8 bases that match TRBD2. Unmatched junction bases numbered 6, after V lost 0 bases and J lost 7 bases. This CDR3 has 15 amino acids. Germline CDR1 is KGHSH and CDR2 is LQKENI. Here the CDR3 DNA reads TGTGCCAGCTCACCACCGTCGAGCGGGAGTTATACGCAGTATTTT. Its protein is CASSPPSSGSYTQYF.

The genes are TRBV9 and TRBJ2-2; maybe TRBD2 (6 bases). The germline V gene encodes CDR1 SGDLS and CDR2 YYNGEE. V lost 6 bases to trimming and J lost 5 bases, with 20 bases between them. The CDR3 totals 16 residues. The CDR3 here is CASTPNDWAGTGELFF. The CDR3 region has the DNA TGTGCCAGCACCCCCAATGATTGGGCGGGGACCGGGGAGCTGTTTTTT. Using reference TRBV9 and TRBJ2-2 for the parts outside the CDR3, the full variable domain is DSGVTQTPKHLITATGQRVTLRCSPRSGDLSVYWYQQSLDQGLQFLIQYYNGEERAKGNILERFSAQQFPDLHSELNLSSLELGDSALYFCASTPNDWAGTGELFFGEGSRLTVL.

The CDR3 DNA follows: TGTGCCAGCAGCACGGGGGGGGCTAGCACAGATACGCAGTATTTT. It specifies CASSTGGASTDTQYF. The chain couples TRBV7-3 to TRBJ2-3; TRBD2 matches at 8 bases. Germline V lookup: CDR1 SGHTA, CDR2 FQGTGA. The trim removed 5 bases at V and 0 bases at J, leaving 4 bases unmatched. This CDR3 contains 15 residues.

The chain joins TRBV28 to TRBJ1-1; D possibly corresponds to TRBD1 (5 bases). Germline V lookup: CDR1 MDHEN, CDR2 SYDVKM. The length of the CDR3 is 14 residues. Trimming shortened V by 6 bases and J by 1 base, and 12 bases separated the two germline ends. This CDR3 reads CASRRGGENTEAFF. CDR3 nucleotide sequence: TGTGCCAGCAGACGCGGGGGAGAGAACACTGAAGCTTTCTTT.

Notes on this clone: The identical CDR3 is also encoded by other nucleotide sequences in the sample. The chain has TRBV5-1 and TRBJ2-1; TRBD1 aligns across 7 bases. The CDR3 spans 15 residues. The germline V gene encodes CDR1 SGHRS and CDR2 YFSETQ. The V segment lost 4 bases and the J segment 0 bases; nucleotides outside the gene matches: 4. The CDR3 DNA reads TGCGCCAGCAGCCTGACAGGGAGCTCCTACAATGAGCAGTTCTTC. Translating it yields CASSLTGSSYNEQFF.

V and J are TRBV27 and TRBJ2-7; TRBD1 matches 10 bases. CDR1 is MNHEY, CDR2 SMNVEV, per germline (reference sequence). The CDR3 extends over 14 amino acids. Losses at the gene ends were 3 bases for V and 6 bases for J; bases not matched to a gene: 5. The CDR3 loop reads CASSFGQGEAEQYF. In DNA form, the CDR3 reads TGTGCCAGCAGTTTTGGACAGGGGGAAGCCGAGCAGTACTTC.

The chain is built from TRBV7-6 and TRBJ2-3; no reliable D call. This CDR3 has 14 amino acids. The V gene's germline CDR1 is SGHVS and CDR2 FNYEAQ. V lost 4 bases, J lost 0 bases, and 8 bases lay in between. The CDR3 DNA reads TGTGCCAGCAGCTCCCCCCTCAGCACAGATACGCAGTATTTT. Encoded protein: CASSSPLSTDTQYF.

V is TRBV19 and J is TRBJ1-5; D is ambiguous. Germline V CDR1 and CDR2: LNHDA, SQIVND (reference sequence). Trimming pared 2 bases from V and 5 bases from J, leaving 22 bases between. This CDR3 contains 18 residues. The DNA for the CDR3 is TGTGCCAGTAGTATAAGTCAAGTGACCTACCGGGATTATCAGCCCCAGCATTTT. Amino acid sequence: CASSISQVTYRDYQPQHF.

This clone was detected once. The chain carries TRBV19 and TRBJ2-3, with TRBD2 matching over 7 bases. Per the germline V gene, CDR1 is LNHDA and CDR2 is SQIVND (reference sequence). The CDR3 contains 16 residues. Losses at the gene ends were 4 bases for V and 1 base for J; bases not matched to a gene: 8. The CDR3 coding sequence is TGTGCCAGTAGTACGCGAGCGGGACTGGGCACAGATACGCAGTATTTT. As protein: CASSTRAGLGTDTQYF.

The chain recombines TRBV6-1 with TRBJ1-4, with 7 nucleotides matching TRBD1. Trimming took 3 bases from V and 5 from J; bases not matched to a gene: 6. The CDR3 spans 15 residues. The germline V gene has CDR1 MNHNS and CDR2 SASEGT. The CDR3 region is CASSDSTGANEKLFF. CDR3 DNA: TGTGCCAGCAGTGACAGTACAGGGGCGAATGAAAAACTGTTTTTT.

J is TRBJ2-3 and V is TRBV5-4; 7 bases fit TRBD2. CDR3 length: 16 amino acids. Looked up from germline, CDR1 is SGHNT and CDR2 is YYREEE (reference sequence). V trimming: 4 bases; J trimming: 5 bases; junction bases outside the gene matches: 13. Written as DNA, the CDR3 is TGTGCCAGCAGCCGGGGGGAGACCCGGGCTGGAGATACGCAGTATTTT. Translating it yields CASSRGETRAGDTQYF. The complete variable domain, with remaining parts taken from reference TRBV5-4 and TRBJ2-3, reads ETGVTQSPTHLIKTRGQQVTLRCSSQSGHNTVSWYQQALGQGPQFIFQYYREEENGRGNFPPRFSGLQFPNYSSELNVNALELDDSALYLCASSRGETRAGDTQYFGPGTRLTVL.

This sequence joins TRBV14 and TRBJ1-1; D not certain. V was clipped by 4 bases and J by 1 base, with 10 bases between them. The CDR3 spans 14 residues. Germline V gene data show CDR1 as SGHDN and CDR2 as FVKESK. The CDR3 loop reads CASSRLSGNTEAFF. The CDR3 region has the DNA TGTGCCAGCAGCCGCCTAAGCGGGAACACTGAAGCTTTCTTT.

The chain uses TRBV28 and TRBJ2-7; the match to TRBD2 covers 9 bases. CDR3 length equals 14 residues. The V and J ends lost 3 bases and 5 bases, in that order; junction bases with no gene match: 5. Germline V gene sequence: CDR1 MDHEN, CDR2 SYDVKM. CDR3 nucleotide sequence: TGTGCCAGCAGTTTGGCGGGAGGGCCTCACGAGCAGTACTTC. Its translation is CASSLAGGPHEQYF.